The 16 T cell receptor beta chains in this list originate from one sample, sequenced in a study of human T cells and chemical hapten exposure. Time point specified: healthy volunteer bleed at 2 weeks. The starting material, unfractionated whole blood, was used for total RNA extraction. TCRdb independently ran MiXCR on the RACE reads; one entry per CDR3 protein. This sample has around 130,000 distinct CDR3 sequences; roughly 9.5% occur once, and the top ten carry 1.5% to 2%. Specimen: whole blood. The source is a male donor in good health. Some clones in this sample may be carry-over from other donors' samples.

This clonotype was counted only a few times. The chain is built from TRBV20-1 and TRBJ2-1; 12 nucleotides match TRBD2. The V segment lost 5 bases and the J segment 4 bases; nucleotides outside the gene matches: 3. The CDR3 covers 14 residues. CDR1 is DFQATT, CDR2 SNEGSKA, per germline (reference sequence). CDR3 amino acids: CSASTSGGYNEQFF. In nucleotides, the CDR3 is TGCAGTGCTTCGACTAGCGGGGGATACAATGAGCAGTTCTTC.

This clonotype was counted once. The CDR3 here is CASSQDPSGGLTDTQYF. The CDR3, as DNA: TGCGCCAGCAGCCAAGATCCTAGCGGGGGGCTGACAGATACGCAGTATTTT. The gene calls are TRBV4-1 and TRBJ2-3, with TRBD2 matching 11 bases. The CDR3 sequence is 17 residues long. After removal of 0 bases from V and 3 bases from J, the junction contained 5 bases not matched to a gene. The germline gives CDR1 MGHRA, CDR2 YSYEKL.

The chain links TRBV14 to TRBJ1-1, with 7 bases lining up with TRBD1. Germline loops: CDR1 SGHDN, CDR2 FVKESK. This CDR3 is 15 amino acids long. After removal of 3 bases from V and 1 base from J, the junction contained 5 bases not matched to a gene. The CDR3 DNA reads as TGTGCCAGCAGCCACATGACAGGGCAGAACACTGAAGCTTTCTTT. Protein product: CASSHMTGQNTEAFF.

The rearrangement uses TRBV19 and TRBJ1-5; TRBD1 matches at 8 bases. Germline trimming cut 7 bases from V and 0 bases from J; bases unmatched to any gene: 5. The CDR3 has 15 residues. Germline CDR1 is LNHDA and CDR2 is SQIVND (reference sequence). The CDR3 here is CASTSGQGSNQPQHF. CDR3 nucleotide sequence: TGTGCCAGTACCTCAGGACAGGGTAGCAATCAGCCCCAGCATTTT.

This clonotype was detected only a few times. V gene TRBV29-1 combines with J gene TRBJ2-2; TRBD2 agrees at 9 bases. Germline V gene lookup returns CDR1 SQVTM and CDR2 ANQGSEA. Trimming at V came to 3 bases and at J to 7 bases, leaving 6 bases not matched to a gene. The length of the CDR3 is 14 residues. The CDR3 region is CSVESGRRVGELFF. The CDR3 DNA is TGCAGCGTTGAGAGCGGGAGGAGGGTCGGGGAGCTGTTTTTT.

This clonotype was observed a few times. The V and J genes are TRBV4-1 and TRBJ2-7, with D possibly being TRBD2 (6 bases). The CDR3 length is 15 residues. Per germline, CDR1 MGHRA and CDR2 YSYEKL. V dropped 3 bases and J dropped 3 bases, with 15 bases sitting between them. The CDR3 reads CASSQVGEADYEQYF. Written as DNA, the CDR3 is TGCGCCAGCAGCCAGGTTGGGGAGGCCGACTACGAGCAGTACTTC.

The J gene is TRBJ1-1, the V gene TRBV7-2, with D perhaps TRBD1 (5 bases). Germline lookup yields CDR1 SGHTA and CDR2 FQGNSA. The CDR3 is 13 amino acids. Trimming stripped 4 bases from V and 4 bases from J, with 10 bases between. CDR3 sequence (DNA): TGTGCCAGCAGCTCAACTAGGGGCACTGAAGCTTTCTTT. Protein: CASSSTRGTEAFF.

In its sample, this clonotype was seen many times. The chain uses TRBV29-1 and TRBJ2-1; 9 positions match TRBD1. V shed 1 base and J 4 bases; nucleotides not matched to a gene: 8. Germline V gene data show CDR1 as SQVTM and CDR2 as ANQGSEA. The CDR3 has 16 residues. This chain's CDR3 is CSVEAGQGTNYNEQFF. CDR3 nucleotides: TGCAGCGTTGAAGCGGGACAGGGAACCAATTACAATGAGCAGTTCTTC.

This clonotype was recorded a few times. The CDR3 nucleotides are TGTGCCAGCAGCCTCGGACCCAACTCCTACGAGCAGTACTTC. Translated: CASSLGPNSYEQYF. This rearrangement joins TRBV6-2 or TRBV6-3 to TRBJ2-7; D unclear. The CDR3 has 14 amino acids. The V gene lost 6 bases and the J gene lost 0 bases, with 12 bases spanning the gap. Germline lookup yields CDR1 MNHEY and CDR2 SVGEGT.

The chain employs TRBV6-5 and TRBJ2-1, with D uncertain. Germline lookup yields CDR1 MNHEY and CDR2 SVGAGI. V lost 2 bases and J 7 bases, leaving 12 bases between the germline ends. The CDR3 contains 14 residues. The CDR3 DNA reads as TGTGCCAGCAGTTACCGGGTCCCTCCAAATGAGCAGTTCTTC. Encoded protein: CASSYRVPPNEQFF.

This sequence joins TRBV7-8 and TRBJ2-3; D is unclear. V dropped 5 bases and J dropped 7 bases, with 13 bases sitting between them. The CDR3 is made up of 13 amino acids. CDR1 and CDR2 from the germline V gene are SGHVS and FQNEAQ. In DNA form, the CDR3 reads TGTGCCAGCAGCCCCGGACCGGGTCATACGCAGTATTTT. Translation gives CASSPGPGHTQYF.

The chain couples TRBV10-3 to TRBJ2-5; no firm D call. CDR3 length: 13 residues. The V gene's germline CDR1 is ENHRY and CDR2 SYGVKD. With 3 bases removed from V and 5 bases from J, the gap between germline ends came to 10 bases. CDR3 sequence reads: CAISEGGVETQYF. Written as DNA, the CDR3 is TGTGCCATCAGTGAAGGCGGCGTTGAGACCCAGTACTTC.

About this clonotype: It may be a read error: a sequence one base away is much more abundant. The V call is TRBV7-9, the J call TRBJ2-7, with unresolved D. Germline V gene lookup returns CDR1 SEHNR and CDR2 FQNEAQ (reference sequence). This CDR3 comprises 14 residues. The CDR3 nucleotides read TGTGTCAGCAGCTTAGACGGGCCAGCCTACGAGCAGTACTTC. Translation gives CVSSLDGPAYEQYF.

This clonotype was recorded many times. J is TRBJ2-7 and V is TRBV29-1; 8 nucleotides agree with TRBD2. Per germline, CDR1 SQVTM and CDR2 ANQGSEA. This CDR3 is 13 amino acids long. Unmatched junction bases numbered 7, after V lost 4 bases and J lost 5 bases. Here the CDR3 reads CSVGAGGENEQYF. The CDR3 DNA follows: TGCAGCGTTGGGGCGGGAGGCGAGAACGAGCAGTACTTC.

There are a few counts of this clonotype. The V call is TRBV5-4, the J call TRBJ1-4, with a possible D match to TRBD1 (5 bases). CDR3 size: 13 residues. The germline V gene encodes CDR1 SGHNT and CDR2 YYREEE (reference sequence). The V gene lost 6 bases and the J gene lost 8 bases, with 14 bases spanning the gap. CDR3 DNA sequence: TGTGCCAGCAAGGAGGGACTCGGGGAAAAACTGTTTTTT. As protein: CASKEGLGEKLFF.

The table lists this clonotype with a few counts. The chain links TRBV6-1 to TRBJ1-1; the D gene is possibly TRBD1 (5 bases). Trimming took off 8 bases at V and 4 bases at J, with 11 bases between the two ends. The CDR3 covers 12 residues. CDR1 is MNHNS and CDR2 is SASEGT in the germline V gene. The chain's CDR3 is CASYVRGTEAFF. Written as DNA, the CDR3 is TGTGCCAGCTATGTTAGGGGCACTGAAGCTTTCTTT.